The T cell receptor (beta chain) described here comes from a study of blood T cell repertoires in COVID-19 (dated by TCRdb to the early 2020s). In terms of the full investigation: The collaborator samples originated in the United States, Italy and Spain and spanned the acute and convalescent phases of COVID-19. Samples came from the ongoing ImmuneRACE study (first 160 participants) plus 1,254 subjects from 6 global collaborators. The material from the prospective study consisted of cDNA or gDNA derived from T cells, B-cell-depleted T cells, or PBMCs. Subjects who had been exposed to COVID-19, were actively infected with it, or had recovered from it provided the deeply sampled blood TCRbeta repertoires that made up the dataset. The repertoires were made available in a free public database intended to serve as a resource for research on the immune response to SARS-CoV-2. A de-identified subject ID, COVID-19 status, age in years and sex were almost always included in the sample metadata. Where HLA class I and class II types were available, the types were taken from metadata supplied by the sample provider, not from assay-based typing.

Enrolling through a virtual design, the prospective study's participants ranged in age from roughly 18 to 95 years and lived across roughly 23 United States geographic areas. In the prospective study, participants were assigned to cohorts based on the clinical history participants reported in a screening survey and a study questionnaire. Recovered participants in ImmuneRACE Cohort 3 were defined as having two consecutive negative NP/OP PCR tests, clearance from a healthcare professional, or resolution of symptoms. In the prospective study, mobile phlebotomists collected whole blood, serum and a nasopharyngeal or oropharyngeal swab from each participant. Over an approximately 2-month period, participants in the prospective study had the option of providing additional blood draws and questionnaires. Before DNA extraction, blood samples from the prospective study were shipped at room temperature or frozen.

TCRbeta CDR3 regions were amplified from genomic DNA by means of the immunoSEQ Assay, a bias-controlled multiplex PCR. Turning to the authors' computational methods: The number of nucleated cells in each sample was estimated by amplification of reference gene primers within the assay. Sequence reads were collapsed and filtered to measure the absolute abundance of every unique TCRbeta CDR3 rearrangement. Productive Simpson clonality was computed per sample as the square root of Simpson's diversity index over productive rearrangements. The immuneACCESS repertoire file appears here via TCRdb, limited to in-frame rearrangements. These files lack a portion of the clones; in checked studies, under half of the deficit traces to unresolved V genes, and the cause of the others is not known. V and J calls and clone size follow that table, whereas D and trimming were derived from the DNA. Present in this sample are 190,000 or so clones, around 86% of which were seen just once. The ten most abundant clones make up about 9.7% of the sample.

The junction carries 10 bases between V and J, which are trimmed by 8 bases and 1 base respectively. The germline V gene specifies ENHRY as CDR1 and SYGVKD as CDR2. The CDR3 runs 13 residues from the cysteine to the phenylalanine. Of all the DNA, just the CDR3 is kept, 39 bases in frame from base 1. Regarding this clone: No cognate antigen has been identified for it. Base quality data are lacking; no much larger clone is found one base away.

Results and caveats for the whole study, not just this receptor: The quantity of clinical and demographic metadata differed by source and by participant and was supplied without curation.

Sequenced sample: PBMCs or T cells enriched from blood (not recorded which). The clonotype originates from a woman in her 30s who had recovered from COVID-19. The rearranged segments are TRBV10-3 and TRBJ2-3; the D gene is not confidently resolved. Read as DNA, the sequence is TGTGCCATCCGGCCAGAGGGCACAGATACGCAGTATTTT. It specifies CAIRPEGTDTQYF.